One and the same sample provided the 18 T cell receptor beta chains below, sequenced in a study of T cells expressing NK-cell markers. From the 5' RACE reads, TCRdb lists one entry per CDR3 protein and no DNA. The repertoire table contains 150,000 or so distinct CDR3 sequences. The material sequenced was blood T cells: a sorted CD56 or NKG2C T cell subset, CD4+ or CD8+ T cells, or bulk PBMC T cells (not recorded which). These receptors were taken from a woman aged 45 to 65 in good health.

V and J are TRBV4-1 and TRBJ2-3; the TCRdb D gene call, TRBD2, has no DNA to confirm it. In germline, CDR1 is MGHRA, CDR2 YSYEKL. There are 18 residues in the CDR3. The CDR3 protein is CASSQVRVSGSSTDTQYF.

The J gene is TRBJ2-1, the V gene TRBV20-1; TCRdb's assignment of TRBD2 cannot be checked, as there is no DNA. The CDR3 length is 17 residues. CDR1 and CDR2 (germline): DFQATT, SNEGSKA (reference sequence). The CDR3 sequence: CSARDRASGISYNEQFF.

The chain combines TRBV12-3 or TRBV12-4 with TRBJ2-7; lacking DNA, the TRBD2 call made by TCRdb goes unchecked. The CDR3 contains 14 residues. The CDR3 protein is CASSDGPGTIEQYF.

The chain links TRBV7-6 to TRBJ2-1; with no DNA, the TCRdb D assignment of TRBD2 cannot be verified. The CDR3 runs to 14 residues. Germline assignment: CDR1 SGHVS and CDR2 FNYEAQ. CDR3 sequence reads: CASSLDWTSNEQFF.

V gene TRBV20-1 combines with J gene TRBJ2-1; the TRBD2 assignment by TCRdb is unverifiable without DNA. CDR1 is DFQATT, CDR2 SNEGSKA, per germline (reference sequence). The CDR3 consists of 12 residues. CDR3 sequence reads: CSARGPPGEQFF.

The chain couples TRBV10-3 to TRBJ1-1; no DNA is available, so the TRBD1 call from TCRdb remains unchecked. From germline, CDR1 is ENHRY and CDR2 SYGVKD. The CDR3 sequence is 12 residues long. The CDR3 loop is CAIRTGETEAFF.

The CDR3 loop reads CASSWGPGEDYNEQFF. V is TRBV5-1 and J is TRBJ2-1; lacking DNA, the TRBD1 call made by TCRdb goes unchecked. The CDR3 is 16 amino acids. Germline V lookup: CDR1 SGHRS, CDR2 YFSETQ.

The CDR3 reads CASSQKDQGGTYEQYF. The gene calls are TRBV4-1 and TRBJ2-7; absent DNA, TCRdb's TRBD1 call cannot be checked. Germline CDR1 is MGHRA and CDR2 is YSYEKL. CDR3 length equals 16 residues.

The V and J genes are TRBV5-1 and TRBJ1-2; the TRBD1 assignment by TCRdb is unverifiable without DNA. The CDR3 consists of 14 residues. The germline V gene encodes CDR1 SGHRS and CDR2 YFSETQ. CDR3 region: CASSQDRNNYGYTF. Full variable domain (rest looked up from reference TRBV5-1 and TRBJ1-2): KAGVTQTPRYLIKTRGQQVTLSCSPISGHRSVSWYQQTPGQGLQFLFEYFSETQRNKGNFPGRFSGRQFSNSRSEMNVSTLELGDSALYLCASSQDRNNYGYTFGSGTRLTVV.

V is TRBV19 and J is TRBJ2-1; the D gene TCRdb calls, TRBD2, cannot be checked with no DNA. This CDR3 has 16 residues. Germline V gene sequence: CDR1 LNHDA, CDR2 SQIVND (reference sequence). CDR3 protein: CASSPGLVRDTNEQFF.

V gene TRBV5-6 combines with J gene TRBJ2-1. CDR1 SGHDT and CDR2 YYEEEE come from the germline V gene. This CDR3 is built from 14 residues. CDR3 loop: CASSPGSSYNEQFF. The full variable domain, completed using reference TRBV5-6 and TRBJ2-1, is DAGVTQSPTHLIKTRGQQVTLRCSPKSGHDTVSWYQQALGQGPQFIFQYYEEEERQRGNFPDRFSGHQFPNYSSELNVNALLLGDSALYLCASSPGSSYNEQFFGPGTRLTVL.

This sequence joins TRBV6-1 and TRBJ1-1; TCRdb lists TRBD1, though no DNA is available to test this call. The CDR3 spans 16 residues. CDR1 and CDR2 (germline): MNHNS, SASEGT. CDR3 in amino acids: CASSEAHWGADTEAFF.

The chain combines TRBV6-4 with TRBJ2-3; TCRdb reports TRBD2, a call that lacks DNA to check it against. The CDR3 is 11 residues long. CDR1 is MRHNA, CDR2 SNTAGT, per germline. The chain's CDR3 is CASRPGAWQYF.

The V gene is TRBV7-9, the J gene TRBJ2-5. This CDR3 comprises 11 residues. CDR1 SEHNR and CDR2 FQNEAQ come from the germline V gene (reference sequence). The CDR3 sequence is CASSLGSAQYF.

CDR3 sequence: CASSLDPDTGELFF. This sequence joins TRBV7-9 and TRBJ2-2. The CDR3 is 14 amino acids. Germline CDR1 is SEHNR and CDR2 is FQNEAQ (reference sequence). Full variable domain (missing parts from reference TRBV7-9 and TRBJ2-2): DTGVSQNPRHKITKRGQNVTFRCDPISEHNRLYWYRQTLGQGPEFLTYFQNEAQLEKSRLLSDRFSAERPKGSFSTLEIQRTEQGDSAMYLCASSLDPDTGELFFGEGSRLTVL.

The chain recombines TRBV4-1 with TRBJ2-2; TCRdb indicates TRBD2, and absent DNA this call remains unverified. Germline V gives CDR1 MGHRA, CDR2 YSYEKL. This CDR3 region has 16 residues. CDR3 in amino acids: CASSHLLAENTGELFF.

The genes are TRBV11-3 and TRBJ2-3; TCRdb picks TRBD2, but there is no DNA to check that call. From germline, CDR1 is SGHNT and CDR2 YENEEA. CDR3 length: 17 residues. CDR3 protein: CASSLREGSSGTDTQYF. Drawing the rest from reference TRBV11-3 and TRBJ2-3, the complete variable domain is EAGVVQSPRYKIIEKKQPVAFWCNPISGHNTLYWYLQNLGQGPELLIRYENEEAVDDSQLPKDRFSAERLKGVDSTLKIQPAELGDSAVYLCASSLREGSSGTDTQYFGPGTRLTVL.

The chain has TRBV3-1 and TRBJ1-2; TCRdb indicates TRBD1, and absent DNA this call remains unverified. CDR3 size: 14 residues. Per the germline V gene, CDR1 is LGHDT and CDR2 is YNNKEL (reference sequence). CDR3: CASSQAGAVYGYTF.